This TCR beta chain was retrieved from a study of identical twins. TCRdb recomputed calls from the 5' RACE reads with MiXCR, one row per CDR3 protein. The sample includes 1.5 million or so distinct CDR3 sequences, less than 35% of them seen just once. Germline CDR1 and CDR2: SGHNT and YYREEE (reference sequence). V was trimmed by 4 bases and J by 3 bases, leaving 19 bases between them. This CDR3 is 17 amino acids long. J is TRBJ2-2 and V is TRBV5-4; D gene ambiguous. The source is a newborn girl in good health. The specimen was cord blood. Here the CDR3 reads CASSQSGRPLDTGELFF. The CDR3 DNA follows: TGTGCCAGCAGCCAATCCGGCAGGCCTCTTGACACCGGGGAGCTGTTTTTT.